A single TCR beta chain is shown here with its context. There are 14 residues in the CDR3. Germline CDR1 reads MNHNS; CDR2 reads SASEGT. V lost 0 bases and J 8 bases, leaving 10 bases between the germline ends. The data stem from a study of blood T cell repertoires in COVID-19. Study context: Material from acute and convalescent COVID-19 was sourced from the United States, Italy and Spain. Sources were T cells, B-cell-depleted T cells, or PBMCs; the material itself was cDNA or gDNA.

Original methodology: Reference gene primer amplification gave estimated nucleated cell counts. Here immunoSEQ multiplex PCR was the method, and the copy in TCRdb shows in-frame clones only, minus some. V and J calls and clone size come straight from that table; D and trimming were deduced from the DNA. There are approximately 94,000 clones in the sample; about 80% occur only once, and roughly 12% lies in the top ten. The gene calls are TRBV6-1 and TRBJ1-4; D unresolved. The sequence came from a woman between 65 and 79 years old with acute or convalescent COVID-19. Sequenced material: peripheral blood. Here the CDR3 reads CASSEAAGWEKLFF. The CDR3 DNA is TGTGCCAGCAGTGAAGCGGCAGGTTGGGAAAAACTGTTTTTT.